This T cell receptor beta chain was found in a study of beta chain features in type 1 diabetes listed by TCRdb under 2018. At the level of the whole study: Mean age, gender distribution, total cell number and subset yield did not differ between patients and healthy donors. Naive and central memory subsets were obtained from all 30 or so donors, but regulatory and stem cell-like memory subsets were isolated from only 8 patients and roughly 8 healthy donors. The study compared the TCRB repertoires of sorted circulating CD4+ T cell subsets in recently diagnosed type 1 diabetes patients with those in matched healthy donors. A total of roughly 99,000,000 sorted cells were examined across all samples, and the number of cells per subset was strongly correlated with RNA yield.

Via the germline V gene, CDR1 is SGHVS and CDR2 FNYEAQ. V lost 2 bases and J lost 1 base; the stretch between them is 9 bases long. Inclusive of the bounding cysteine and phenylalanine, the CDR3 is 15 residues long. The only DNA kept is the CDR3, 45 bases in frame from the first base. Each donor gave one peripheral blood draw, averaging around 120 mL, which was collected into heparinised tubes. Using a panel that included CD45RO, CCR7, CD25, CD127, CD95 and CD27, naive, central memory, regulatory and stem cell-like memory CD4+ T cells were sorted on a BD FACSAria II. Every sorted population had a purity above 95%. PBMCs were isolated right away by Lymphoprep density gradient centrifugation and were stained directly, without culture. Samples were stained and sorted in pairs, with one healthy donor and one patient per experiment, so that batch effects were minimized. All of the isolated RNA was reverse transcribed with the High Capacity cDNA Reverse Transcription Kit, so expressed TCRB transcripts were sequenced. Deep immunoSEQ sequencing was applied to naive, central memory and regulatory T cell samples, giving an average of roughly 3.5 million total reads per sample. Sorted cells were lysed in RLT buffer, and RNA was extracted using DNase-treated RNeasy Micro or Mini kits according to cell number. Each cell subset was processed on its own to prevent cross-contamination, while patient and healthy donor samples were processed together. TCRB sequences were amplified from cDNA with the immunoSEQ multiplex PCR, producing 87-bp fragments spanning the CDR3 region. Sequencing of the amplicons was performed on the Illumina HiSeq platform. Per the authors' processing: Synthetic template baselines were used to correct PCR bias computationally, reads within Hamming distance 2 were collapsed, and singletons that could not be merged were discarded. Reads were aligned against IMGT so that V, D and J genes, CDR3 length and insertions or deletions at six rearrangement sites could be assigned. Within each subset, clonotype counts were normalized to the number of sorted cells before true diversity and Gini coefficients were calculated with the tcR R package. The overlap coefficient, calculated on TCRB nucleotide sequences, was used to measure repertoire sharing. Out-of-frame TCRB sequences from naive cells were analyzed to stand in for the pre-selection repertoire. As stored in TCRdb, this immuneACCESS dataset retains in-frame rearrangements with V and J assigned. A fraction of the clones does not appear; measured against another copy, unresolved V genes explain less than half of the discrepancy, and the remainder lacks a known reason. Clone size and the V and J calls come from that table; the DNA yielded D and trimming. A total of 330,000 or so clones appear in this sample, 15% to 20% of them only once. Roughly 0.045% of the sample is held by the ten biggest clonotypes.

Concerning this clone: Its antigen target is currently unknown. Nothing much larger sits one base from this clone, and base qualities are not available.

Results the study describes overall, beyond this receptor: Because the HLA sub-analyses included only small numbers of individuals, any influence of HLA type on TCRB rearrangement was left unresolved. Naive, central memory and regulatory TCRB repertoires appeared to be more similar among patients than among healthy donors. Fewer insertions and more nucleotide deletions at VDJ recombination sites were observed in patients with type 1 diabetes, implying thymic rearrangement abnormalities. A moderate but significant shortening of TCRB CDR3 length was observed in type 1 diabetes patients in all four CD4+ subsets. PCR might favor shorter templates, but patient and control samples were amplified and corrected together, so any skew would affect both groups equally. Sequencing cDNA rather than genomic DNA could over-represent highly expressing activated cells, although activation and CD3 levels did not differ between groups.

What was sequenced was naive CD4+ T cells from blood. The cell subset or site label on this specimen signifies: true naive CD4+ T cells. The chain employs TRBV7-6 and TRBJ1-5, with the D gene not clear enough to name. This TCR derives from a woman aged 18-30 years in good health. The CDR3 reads CASSLSSGSNQPQHF. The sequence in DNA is TGTGCCAGCAGCTTATCCTCGGGGAGCAATCAGCCCCAGCATTTT.